This T cell receptor (beta chain) comes out of a study of immune characterization of retroperitoneal liposarcoma. TCRdb called the PCR reads again in MiXCR, with one record for every CDR3 protein. Among 8,200 or so distinct CDR3 sequences listed, 35% to 45% were seen once. This CDR3 has 14 amino acids. Looked up from germline, CDR1 is MNHNS and CDR2 is SASEGT. J lost 10 bases, V lost 6 bases, and 10 bases had no gene match. Sample share makes this clonotype medium-sized. Material for sequencing was tumor tissue. This clonotype originated in a male donor with retroperitoneal liposarcoma. The chain is built from TRBV6-1 and TRBJ2-1; 9 bases align to TRBD1. CDR3 nucleotide sequence: TGTGCCAGCAGGGAACCGGGACAGGGAGTCGAGCAGTTCTTC. Its translation is CASREPGQGVEQFF.